The clone carrying this T cell receptor (beta chain) was seen a single time. This sample stems from a study of blood T cell repertoires in COVID-19. Study background: Donors in the United States, Italy and Spain gave samples during acute or convalescent COVID-19. PBMCs, B-cell-depleted T cells, or T cells were the source of the cDNA or gDNA that made up the material.

Per the study methods: The authors estimated nucleated cell counts from reference gene primer amplification. The protocol was immunoSEQ multiplex PCR, while the TCRdb copy is restricted to in-frame clones and leaves out a portion. V and J calls and clone size are given by that table; D and trimming were obtained from the DNA. The sample shows about 51,000 clones, about four fifths of them seen only once. Sequenced input: peripheral blood. The TCR was taken from a middle-aged man with acute or convalescent COVID-19.

The CDR3, as DNA: TGTGCCAGCAGTTTAAAGGACTACCCCACAGATACGCAGTATTTT. Amino acid sequence: CASSLKDYPTDTQYF. This chain uses TRBV11-1 with TRBJ2-3, with a possible D match to TRBD2 (6 bases). The CDR3 is 15 residues long. Germline CDR1 reads SGHAT; CDR2 reads FQDESV (reference sequence). The V gene lost 6 bases and the J gene lost 2 bases, with 15 bases spanning the gap. The entire variable domain, with the rest obtained from reference TRBV11-1 and TRBJ2-3, is as follows: EAEVAQSPRYKITEKSQAVAFWCDPISGHATLYWYRQILGQGPELLVQFQDESVVDDSQLPKDRFSAERLKGVDSTLKIQPAELGDSAMYLCASSLKDYPTDTQYFGPGTRLTVL.